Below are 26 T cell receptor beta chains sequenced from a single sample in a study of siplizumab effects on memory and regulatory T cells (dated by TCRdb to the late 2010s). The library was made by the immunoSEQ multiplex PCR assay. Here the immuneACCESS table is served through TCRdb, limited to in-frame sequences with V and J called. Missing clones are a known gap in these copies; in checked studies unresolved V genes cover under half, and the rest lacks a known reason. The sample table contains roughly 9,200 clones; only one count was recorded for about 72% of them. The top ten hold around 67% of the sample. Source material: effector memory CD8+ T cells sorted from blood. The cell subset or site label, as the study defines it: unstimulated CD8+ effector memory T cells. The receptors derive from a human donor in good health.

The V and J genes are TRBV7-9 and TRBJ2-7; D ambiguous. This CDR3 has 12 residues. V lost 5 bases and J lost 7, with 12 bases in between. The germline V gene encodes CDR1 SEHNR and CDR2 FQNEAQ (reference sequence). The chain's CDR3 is CASSRPSWEQYF. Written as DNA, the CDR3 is TGTGCCAGCAGCCGACCGTCTTGGGAGCAGTACTTC.

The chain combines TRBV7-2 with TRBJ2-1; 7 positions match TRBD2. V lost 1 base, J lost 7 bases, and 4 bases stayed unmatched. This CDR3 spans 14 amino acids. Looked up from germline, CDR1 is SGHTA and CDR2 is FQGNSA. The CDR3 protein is CASSLVTSFNEQFF. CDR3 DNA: TGTGCCAGCAGCTTAGTGACTAGCTTTAATGAGCAGTTCTTC.

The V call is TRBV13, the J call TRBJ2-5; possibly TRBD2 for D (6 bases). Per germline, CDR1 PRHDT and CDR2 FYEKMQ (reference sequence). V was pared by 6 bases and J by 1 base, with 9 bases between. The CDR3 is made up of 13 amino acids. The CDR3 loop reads CASSTGSQETQYF. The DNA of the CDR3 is TGTGCCAGCAGTACCGGGAGCCAAGAGACCCAGTACTTC.

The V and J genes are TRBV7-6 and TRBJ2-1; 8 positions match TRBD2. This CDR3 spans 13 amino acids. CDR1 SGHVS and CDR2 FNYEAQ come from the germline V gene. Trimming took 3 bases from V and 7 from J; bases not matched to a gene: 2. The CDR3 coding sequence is TGTGCCAGCAGCTTTAGCGGGATTAATGAGCAGTTCTTC. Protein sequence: CASSFSGINEQFF. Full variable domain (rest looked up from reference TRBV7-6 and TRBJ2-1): GAGVSQSPRYKVTKRGQDVALRCDPISGHVSLYWYRQALGQGPEFLTYFNYEAQQDKSGLPNDRFSAERPEGSISTLTIQRTEQRDSAMYRCASSFSGINEQFFGPGTRLTVL.

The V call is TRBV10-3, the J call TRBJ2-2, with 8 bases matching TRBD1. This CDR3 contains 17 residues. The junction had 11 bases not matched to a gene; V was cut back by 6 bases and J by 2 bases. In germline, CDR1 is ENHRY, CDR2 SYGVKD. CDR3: CAIRSPPQGANTGELFF. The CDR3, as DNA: TGTGCCATCAGGAGCCCTCCCCAGGGGGCTAACACCGGGGAGCTGTTTTTT.

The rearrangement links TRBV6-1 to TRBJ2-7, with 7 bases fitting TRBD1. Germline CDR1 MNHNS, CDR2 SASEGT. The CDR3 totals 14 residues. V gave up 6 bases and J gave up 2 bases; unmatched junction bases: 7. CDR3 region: CASRTGQTTYEQYF. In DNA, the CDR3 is TGTGCCAGCAGGACGGGACAGACTACCTACGAGCAGTACTTC.

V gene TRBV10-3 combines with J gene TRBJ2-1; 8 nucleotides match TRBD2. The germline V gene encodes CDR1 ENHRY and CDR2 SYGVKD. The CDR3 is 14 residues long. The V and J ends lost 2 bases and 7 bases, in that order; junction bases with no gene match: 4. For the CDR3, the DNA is TGTGCCATCAGTGAGCGGGGGGGCGAGAATGAGCAGTTCTTC. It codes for CAISERGGENEQFF.

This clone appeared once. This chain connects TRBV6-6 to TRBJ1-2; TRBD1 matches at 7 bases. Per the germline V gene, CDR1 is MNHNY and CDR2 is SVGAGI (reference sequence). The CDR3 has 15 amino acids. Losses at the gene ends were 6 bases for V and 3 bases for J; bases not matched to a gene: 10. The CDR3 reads CASSFGTETYYGYTF. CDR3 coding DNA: TGTGCCAGCAGCTTTGGGACAGAGACGTACTATGGCTACACCTTC.

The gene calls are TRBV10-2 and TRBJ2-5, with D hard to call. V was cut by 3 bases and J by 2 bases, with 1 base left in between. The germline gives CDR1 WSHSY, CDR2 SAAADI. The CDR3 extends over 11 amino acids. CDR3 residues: CASSDQETQYF. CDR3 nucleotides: TGCGCCAGCAGTGATCAAGAGACCCAGTACTTC.

CDR3: CASSDLEATGEYGNEQFF. The CDR3 bases are TGTGCCAGCAGCGACCTTGAGGCGACAGGGGAATACGGCAATGAGCAGTTCTTC. J is TRBJ2-1 and V is TRBV28, with 8 bases aligning to TRBD1. The CDR3 runs to 18 residues. Per the germline V gene, CDR1 is MDHEN and CDR2 is SYDVKM. V dropped 6 bases and J dropped 6; count of bases not matched to a gene: 19.

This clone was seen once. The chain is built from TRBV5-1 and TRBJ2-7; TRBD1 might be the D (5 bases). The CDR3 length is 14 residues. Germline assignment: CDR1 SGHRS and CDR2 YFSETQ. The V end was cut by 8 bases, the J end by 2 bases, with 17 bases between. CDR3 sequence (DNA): TGCGCCAGTAACCAGGGTTCAGGAGCCTACGAGCAGTACTTC. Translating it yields CASNQGSGAYEQYF.

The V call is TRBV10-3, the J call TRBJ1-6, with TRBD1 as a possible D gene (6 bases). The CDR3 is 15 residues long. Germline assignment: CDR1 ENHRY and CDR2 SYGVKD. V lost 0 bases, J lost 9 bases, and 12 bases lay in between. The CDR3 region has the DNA TGTGCCATCAGTGAGTCGAGCCAGGGGACTTCACCCCTCCACTTT. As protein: CAISESSQGTSPLHF.

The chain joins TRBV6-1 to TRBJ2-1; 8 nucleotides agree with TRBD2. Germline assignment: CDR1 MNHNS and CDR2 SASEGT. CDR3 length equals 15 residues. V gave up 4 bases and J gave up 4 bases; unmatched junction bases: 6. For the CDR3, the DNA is TGTGCCAGCAGTGTTGAGACTAGCGAATACAATGAGCAGTTCTTC. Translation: CASSVETSEYNEQFF.

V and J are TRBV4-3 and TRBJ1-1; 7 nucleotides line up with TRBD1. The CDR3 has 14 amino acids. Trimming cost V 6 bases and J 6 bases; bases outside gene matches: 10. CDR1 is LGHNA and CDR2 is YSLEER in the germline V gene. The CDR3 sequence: CASRLHSRGSEAFF. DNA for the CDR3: TGCGCCAGCAGACTCCATTCCAGGGGGTCTGAAGCTTTCTTT.

CDR3 bases: TGCGCCAGCAGCCTGGTGAGGGGGGGAAACTACGAGCAGTACTTC. The encoded protein is CASSLVRGGNYEQYF. J is TRBJ2-7 and V is TRBV4-1; D might be TRBD2 (7 bases). This CDR3 region has 15 residues. The ends were cut back, 4 bases at V and 3 bases at J, with 16 bases in the middle. In germline, CDR1 is MGHRA, CDR2 YSYEKL.

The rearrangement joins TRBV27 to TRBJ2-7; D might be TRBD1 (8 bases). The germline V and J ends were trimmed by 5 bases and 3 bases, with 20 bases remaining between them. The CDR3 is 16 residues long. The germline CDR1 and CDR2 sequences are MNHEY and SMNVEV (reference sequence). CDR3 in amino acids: CASSTRGGQVFYEQYF. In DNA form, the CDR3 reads TGTGCCAGCAGTACCCGCGGGGGACAGGTGTTCTACGAGCAGTACTTC.

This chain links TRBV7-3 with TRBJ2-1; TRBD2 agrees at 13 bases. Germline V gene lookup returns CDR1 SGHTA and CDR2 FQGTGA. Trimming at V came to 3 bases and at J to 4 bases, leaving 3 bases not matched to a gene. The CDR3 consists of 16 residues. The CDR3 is CASSFRTSGRYNEQFF. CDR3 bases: TGTGCCAGCAGCTTCCGGACTAGCGGGAGATACAATGAGCAGTTCTTC.

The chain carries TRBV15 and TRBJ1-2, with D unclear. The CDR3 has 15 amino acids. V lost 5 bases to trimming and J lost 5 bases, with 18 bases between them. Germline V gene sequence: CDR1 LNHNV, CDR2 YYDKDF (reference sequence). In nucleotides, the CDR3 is TGTGCCACCAGCCCCGCCGGCAGTAGCGGATATGGCTACACCTTC. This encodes CATSPAGSSGYGYTF.

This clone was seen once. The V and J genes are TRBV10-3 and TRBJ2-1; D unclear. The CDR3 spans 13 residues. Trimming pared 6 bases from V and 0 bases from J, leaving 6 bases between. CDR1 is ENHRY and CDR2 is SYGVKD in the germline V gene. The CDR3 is CAIRADSYNEQFF. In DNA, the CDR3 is TGTGCCATCAGGGCCGACTCCTACAATGAGCAGTTCTTC.

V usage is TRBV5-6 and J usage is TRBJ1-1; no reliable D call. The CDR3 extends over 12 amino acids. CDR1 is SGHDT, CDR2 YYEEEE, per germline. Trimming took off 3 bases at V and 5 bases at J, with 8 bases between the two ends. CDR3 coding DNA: TGTGCCAGCAGCTGGACCGGGACTGAAGCTTTCTTT. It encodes CASSWTGTEAFF.

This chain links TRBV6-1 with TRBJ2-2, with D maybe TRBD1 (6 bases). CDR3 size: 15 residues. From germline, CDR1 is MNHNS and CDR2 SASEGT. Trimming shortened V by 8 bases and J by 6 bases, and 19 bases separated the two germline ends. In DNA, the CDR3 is TGTGCCAGCCTTTTTGGGACATTCGGGTCCGGGGAGCTGTTTTTT. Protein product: CASLFGTFGSGELFF.

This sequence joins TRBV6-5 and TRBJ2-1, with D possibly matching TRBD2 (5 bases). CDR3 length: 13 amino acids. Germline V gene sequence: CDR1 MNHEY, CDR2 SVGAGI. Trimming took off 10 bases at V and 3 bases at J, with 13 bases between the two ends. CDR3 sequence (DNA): TGTGCCATCGTAGCGCCTCTCTACAATGAGCAGTTCTTC. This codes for CAIVAPLYNEQFF.

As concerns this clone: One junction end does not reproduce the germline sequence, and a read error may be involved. CDR3 amino acids: CASSSDSYNEQFF. CDR3 nucleotides: TGTGCCAGCAGTTCCGACTCATACAATGAGCAGTTCTTC. The genes are TRBV10-3 and TRBJ2-1, with D unclear. The CDR3 is 13 residues long. The germline gives CDR1 ENHRY, CDR2 SYGVKD.

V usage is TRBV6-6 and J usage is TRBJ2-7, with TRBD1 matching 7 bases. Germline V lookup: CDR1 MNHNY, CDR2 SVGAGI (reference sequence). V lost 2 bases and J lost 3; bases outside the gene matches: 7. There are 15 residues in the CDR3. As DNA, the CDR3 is TGTGCCAGCAGTTACCCTGGCGCAGGGGGCTACGAGCAGTACTTC. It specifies CASSYPGAGGYEQYF.

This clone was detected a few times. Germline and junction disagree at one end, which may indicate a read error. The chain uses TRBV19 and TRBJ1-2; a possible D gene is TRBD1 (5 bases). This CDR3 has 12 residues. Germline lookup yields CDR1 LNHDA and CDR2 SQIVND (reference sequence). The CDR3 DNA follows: TGTGCCAGTAGTATTCCGGGACTCCAGATAAGGTTC. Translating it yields CASSIPGLQIRF.

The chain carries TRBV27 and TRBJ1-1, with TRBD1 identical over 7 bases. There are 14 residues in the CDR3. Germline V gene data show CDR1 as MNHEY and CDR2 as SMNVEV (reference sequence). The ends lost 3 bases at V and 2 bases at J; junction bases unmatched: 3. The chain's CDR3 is CASSFAGGNTEAFF. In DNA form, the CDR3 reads TGTGCCAGCAGTTTTGCAGGGGGAAACACTGAAGCTTTCTTT.